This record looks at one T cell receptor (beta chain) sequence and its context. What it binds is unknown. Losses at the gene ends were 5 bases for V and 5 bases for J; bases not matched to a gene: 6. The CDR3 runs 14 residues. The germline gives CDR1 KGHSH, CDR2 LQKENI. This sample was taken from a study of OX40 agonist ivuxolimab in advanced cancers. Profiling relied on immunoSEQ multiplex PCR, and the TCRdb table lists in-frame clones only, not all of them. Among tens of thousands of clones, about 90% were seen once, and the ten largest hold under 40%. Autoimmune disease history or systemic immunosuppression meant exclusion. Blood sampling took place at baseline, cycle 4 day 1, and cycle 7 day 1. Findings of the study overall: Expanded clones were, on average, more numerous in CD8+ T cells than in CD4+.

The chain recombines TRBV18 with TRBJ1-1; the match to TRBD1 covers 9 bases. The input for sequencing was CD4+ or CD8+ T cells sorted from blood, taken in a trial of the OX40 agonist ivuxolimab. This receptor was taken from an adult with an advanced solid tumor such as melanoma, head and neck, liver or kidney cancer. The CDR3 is CASSSRDRETEAFF. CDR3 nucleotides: TGTGCCAGCTCATCCCGGGACAGGGAAACTGAAGCTTTCTTT.